This is a list of T cell receptor beta chains from one sample in a study of glioma-infiltrating T cells after dendritic cell vaccination. Profiling relied on immunoSEQ multiplex PCR, and the TCRdb table lists in-frame clones only, not all of them. The sample carries around 100,000 clones, roughly 81% recorded once. Sequencing used blood, obtained before dendritic cell vaccination. The receptor set was obtained from a human donor with glioblastoma. Each CDR3 is given with its conserved first and last residue. The order of the fields is J gene, D gene, clone size, V gene, CDR3 protein, CDR3 DNA. The D gene is left open where the match is weak. Some rows mark clone size as missing; the rest say once, few, many or name a class of expanded clone.

j_gene: TRBJ1-4; d_gene: TRBD1; abundance: -; v_gene: TRBV29-1; CDR3aa: CSVGDRAAEKLFF; CDR3nt: TGCAGCGTTGGGGACAGGGCGGCTGAAAAACTGTTTTTT
j_gene: TRBJ2-4; d_gene: -; abundance: few; v_gene: TRBV6-6; CDR3aa: CASSSTGSAKNIQYF; CDR3nt: TGTGCCAGCAGTTCGACAGGTTCAGCCAAAAACATTCAGTACTTC
j_gene: TRBJ1-5; d_gene: -; abundance: -; v_gene: TRBV6-5; CDR3aa: CASSRGFRNQPQHF; CDR3nt: TGTGCCAGCAGCAGGGGTTTTCGCAATCAGCCCCAGCATTTT
j_gene: TRBJ2-5; d_gene: -; abundance: -; v_gene: TRBV7-2; CDR3aa: CASSLAGAWGTQYF; CDR3nt: TGTGCCAGCAGCTTAGCGGGGGCCTGGGGGACCCAGTACTTC
j_gene: TRBJ1-1; d_gene: TRBD1; abundance: once; v_gene: TRBV5-1; CDR3aa: CASSRGQESTEAFF; CDR3nt: TGCGCCAGCAGCCGGGGACAGGAAAGCACTGAAGCTTTCTTT
j_gene: TRBJ2-7; d_gene: TRBD1; abundance: -; v_gene: TRBV6-5; CDR3aa: CASSRTGVGYEQYF; CDR3nt: TGTGCCAGCAGTCGTACAGGGGTCGGCTACGAGCAGTACTTC
j_gene: TRBJ2-5; d_gene: TRBD2; abundance: few; v_gene: TRBV5-4; CDR3aa: CASSLAGLVGQETQYF; CDR3nt: TGTGCCAGCAGCTTGGCCGGACTAGTGGGTCAAGAGACCCAGTACTTC
j_gene: TRBJ2-5; d_gene: -; abundance: -; v_gene: TRBV7-9; CDR3aa: CASTPLKLQETQYF; CDR3nt: TGTGCCAGCACCCCGTTGAAGCTCCAAGAGACCCAGTACTTC
j_gene: TRBJ1-1; d_gene: -; abundance: -; v_gene: TRBV7-6; CDR3aa: CASSLVGGPRSDAFF; CDR3nt: TGTGCCAGCAGCTTAGTGGGAGGGCCTCGGTCTGACGCTTTCTTT
j_gene: TRBJ1-2; d_gene: TRBD1; abundance: -; v_gene: TRBV7-2; CDR3aa: CASSPLSGTGNYGYTF; CDR3nt: TGTGCCAGCAGCCCCCTTTCCGGGACAGGGAACTATGGCTACACCTTC
j_gene: TRBJ1-2; d_gene: -; abundance: -; v_gene: TRBV5-8; CDR3aa: CASSSSSNYGYTF; CDR3nt: TGTGCCAGCAGCTCCTCTTCCAACTATGGCTACACCTTC
j_gene: TRBJ1-4; d_gene: -; abundance: once; v_gene: TRBV4-1; CDR3aa: CASSQDKGGTNEKLFF; CDR3nt: TGCGCCAGCAGCCAAGATAAGGGAGGAACTAATGAAAAACTGTTTTTT
j_gene: TRBJ1-5; d_gene: -; abundance: -; v_gene: TRBV21-1; CDR3aa: CAGSTGHSNQPQHF; CDR3nt: TGTGCCGGCAGCACGGGTCATAGCAATCAGCCCCAGCATTTT
j_gene: TRBJ1-6; d_gene: TRBD1; abundance: -; v_gene: TRBV7-2; CDR3aa: CASSARDRGSYNSPLHF; CDR3nt: TGTGCCAGCAGCGCCCGGGACAGGGGCTCCTATAATTCACCCCTCCACTTT
j_gene: TRBJ2-4; d_gene: -; abundance: -; v_gene: TRBV13; CDR3aa: CASSPNRRGNIQYF; CDR3nt: TGTGCCAGCAGCCCGAATCGGAGAGGCAACATTCAGTACTTC
j_gene: TRBJ1-1; d_gene: -; abundance: once; v_gene: TRBV11-3; CDR3aa: CASSLGPVNTEAFF; CDR3nt: TGTGCCAGCAGCTTAGGTCCAGTGAACACTGAAGCTTTCTTT
j_gene: TRBJ1-2; d_gene: TRBD1; abundance: -; v_gene: TRBV5-1; CDR3aa: CASSFSQGRDYGYTF; CDR3nt: TGCGCCAGCAGCTTTTCACAGGGGCGCGACTATGGCTACACCTTC